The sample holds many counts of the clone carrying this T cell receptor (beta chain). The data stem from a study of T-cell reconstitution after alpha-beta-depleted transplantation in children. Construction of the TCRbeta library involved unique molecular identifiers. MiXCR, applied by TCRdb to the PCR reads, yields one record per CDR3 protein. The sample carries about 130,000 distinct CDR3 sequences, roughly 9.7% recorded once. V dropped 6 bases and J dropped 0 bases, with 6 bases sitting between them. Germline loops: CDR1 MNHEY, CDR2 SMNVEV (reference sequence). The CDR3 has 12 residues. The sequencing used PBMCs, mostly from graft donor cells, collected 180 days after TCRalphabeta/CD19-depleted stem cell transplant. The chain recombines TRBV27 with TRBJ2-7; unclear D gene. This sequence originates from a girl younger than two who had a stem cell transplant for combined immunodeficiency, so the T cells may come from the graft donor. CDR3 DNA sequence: TGTGCCAGCAGGGGGTTCTCCTACGAGCAGTACTTC. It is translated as CASRGFSYEQYF.